This entry concerns a single T cell receptor (beta chain). Antigen: not known. An immunoSEQ assay, version v3.0, was performed at survey level. The data were produced by immunoSEQ multiplex PCR, yet TCRdb's version contains in-frame clones alone and is incomplete. The table has about 30,000 clones, more than 80% seen once. Trimming cost V 3 bases and J 2 bases, with 10 bases left between them. The germline gives CDR1 MNHEY, CDR2 SMNVEV (reference sequence). CDR3 length: 15 residues. The record originates from a study of long-term antiretroviral therapy in people with HIV. The study's findings and limits: Blood obtained between the mid-2000s and the late 2010s may reflect older ART regimens. HIV repertoire CDR3 lengths ranged less widely than those of controls.

The source is a woman aged 40-49 years with HIV. V is TRBV27 and J is TRBJ2-2; no firm D call. The specimen was unsorted PBMCs, collected 5 to 5.5 years after starting antiretroviral therapy. The CDR3 coding sequence is TGTGCCAGCAGTTTTTTCCGTGCCAACACCGGGGAGCTGTTTTTT. It codes for CASSFFRANTGELFF.